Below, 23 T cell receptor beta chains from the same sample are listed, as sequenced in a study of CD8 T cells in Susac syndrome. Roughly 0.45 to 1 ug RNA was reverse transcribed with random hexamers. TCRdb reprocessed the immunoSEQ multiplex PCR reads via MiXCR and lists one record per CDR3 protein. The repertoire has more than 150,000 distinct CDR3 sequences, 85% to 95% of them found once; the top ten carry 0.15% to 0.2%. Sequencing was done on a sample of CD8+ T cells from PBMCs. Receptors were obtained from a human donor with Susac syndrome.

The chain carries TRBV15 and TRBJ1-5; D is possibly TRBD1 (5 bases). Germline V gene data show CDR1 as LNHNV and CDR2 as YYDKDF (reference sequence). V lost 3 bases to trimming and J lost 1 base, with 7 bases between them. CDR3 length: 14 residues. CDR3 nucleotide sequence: TGTGCCACCAGCAGGACAGCGAGCAATCAGCCCCAGCATTTT. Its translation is CATSRTASNQPQHF.

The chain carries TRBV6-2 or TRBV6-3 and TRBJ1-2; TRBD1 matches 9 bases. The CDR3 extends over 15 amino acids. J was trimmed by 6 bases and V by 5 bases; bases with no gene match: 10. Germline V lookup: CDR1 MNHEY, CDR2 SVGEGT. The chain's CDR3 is CASSPPRDRGDGYTF. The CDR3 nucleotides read TGTGCCAGCAGTCCTCCTCGAGACAGGGGGGATGGCTACACCTTC.

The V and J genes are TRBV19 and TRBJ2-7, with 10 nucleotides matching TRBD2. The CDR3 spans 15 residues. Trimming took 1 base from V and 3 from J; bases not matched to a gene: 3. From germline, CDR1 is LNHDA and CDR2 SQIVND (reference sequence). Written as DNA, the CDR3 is TGTGCCAGTAGTATAGGACTAGCGGGTTACTACGAGCAGTACTTC. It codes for CASSIGLAGYYEQYF.

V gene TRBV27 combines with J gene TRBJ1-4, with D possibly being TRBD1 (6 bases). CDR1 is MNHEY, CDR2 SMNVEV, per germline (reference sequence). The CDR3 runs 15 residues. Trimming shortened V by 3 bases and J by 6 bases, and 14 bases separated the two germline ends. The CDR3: CASSLFGGADEKLFF. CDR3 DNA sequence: TGTGCCAGCAGTTTGTTTGGGGGGGCTGATGAAAAACTGTTTTTT.

The CDR3 here is CASSVGGGRAGETQYF. CDR3 DNA: TGTGCCAGCAGCGTCGGGGGCGGGAGGGCCGGAGAGACCCAGTACTTC. This chain uses TRBV9 with TRBJ2-5; 9 bases line up with TRBD2. This CDR3 comprises 16 residues. With 2 bases clipped from V and 4 bases from J, the junction kept 9 bases outside the gene matches. Germline V CDR1 and CDR2: SGDLS, YYNGEE.

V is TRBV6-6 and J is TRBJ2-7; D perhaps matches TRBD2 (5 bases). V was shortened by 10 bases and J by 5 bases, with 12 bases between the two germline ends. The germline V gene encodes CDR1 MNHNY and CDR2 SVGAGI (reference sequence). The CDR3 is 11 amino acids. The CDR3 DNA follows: TGTGCCACCACCGGGGAGAACGAGCAGTACTTC. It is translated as CATTGENEQYF.

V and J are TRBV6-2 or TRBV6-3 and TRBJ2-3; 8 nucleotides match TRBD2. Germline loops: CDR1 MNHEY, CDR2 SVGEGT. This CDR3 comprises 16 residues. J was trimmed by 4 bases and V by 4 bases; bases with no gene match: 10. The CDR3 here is CASSWVPGGLADTQYF. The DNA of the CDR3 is TGTGCCAGCAGTTGGGTACCGGGAGGGCTCGCAGATACGCAGTATTTT.

The CDR3 loop reads CASSGRDGLNEKLFF. Written as DNA, the CDR3 is TGTGCCAGCAGTGGCCGGGACGGCCTTAATGAAAAACTGTTTTTT. V usage is TRBV6-5 and J usage is TRBJ1-4; D might be TRBD1 (5 bases). V was shortened by 5 bases and J by 4 bases, with 14 bases between the two germline ends. The CDR3 length is 15 residues. The germline V gene has CDR1 MNHEY and CDR2 SVGAGI.

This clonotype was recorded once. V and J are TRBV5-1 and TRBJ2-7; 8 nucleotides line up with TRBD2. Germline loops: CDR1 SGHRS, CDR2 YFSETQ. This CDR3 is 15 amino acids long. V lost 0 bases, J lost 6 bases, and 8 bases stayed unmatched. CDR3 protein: CASSLDGTRGTEQYF. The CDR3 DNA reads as TGCGCCAGCAGCTTGGACGGGACTAGGGGTACCGAGCAGTACTTC.

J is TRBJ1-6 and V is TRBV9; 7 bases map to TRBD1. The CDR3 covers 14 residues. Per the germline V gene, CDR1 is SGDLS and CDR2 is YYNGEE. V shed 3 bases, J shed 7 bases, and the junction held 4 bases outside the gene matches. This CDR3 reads CASSDSGGNSPLHF. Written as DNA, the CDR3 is TGTGCCAGCAGCGACTCAGGGGGGAATTCACCCCTCCACTTT.

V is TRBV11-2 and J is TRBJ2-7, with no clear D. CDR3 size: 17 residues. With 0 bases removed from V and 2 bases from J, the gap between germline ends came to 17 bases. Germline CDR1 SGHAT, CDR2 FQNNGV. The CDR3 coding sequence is TGTGCCAGCAGCTTAGATGGGCGGCCGATCCTGGCCTACGAGCAGTACTTC. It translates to CASSLDGRPILAYEQYF.

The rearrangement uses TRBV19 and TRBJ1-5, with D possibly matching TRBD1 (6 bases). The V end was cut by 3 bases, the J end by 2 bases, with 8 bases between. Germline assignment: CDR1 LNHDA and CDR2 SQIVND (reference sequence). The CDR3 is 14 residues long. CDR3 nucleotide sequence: TGTGCCAGTAGTATCCCAGGGGGCAATCAGCCCCAGCATTTT. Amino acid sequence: CASSIPGGNQPQHF.

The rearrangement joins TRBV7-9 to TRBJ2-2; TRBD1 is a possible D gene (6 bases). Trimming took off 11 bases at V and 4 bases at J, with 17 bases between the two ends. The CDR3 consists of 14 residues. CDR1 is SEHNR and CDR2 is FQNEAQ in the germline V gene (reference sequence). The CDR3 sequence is CAAGGAGVTGELFF. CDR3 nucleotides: TGTGCCGCCGGCGGAGCAGGGGTCACCGGGGAGCTGTTTTTT.

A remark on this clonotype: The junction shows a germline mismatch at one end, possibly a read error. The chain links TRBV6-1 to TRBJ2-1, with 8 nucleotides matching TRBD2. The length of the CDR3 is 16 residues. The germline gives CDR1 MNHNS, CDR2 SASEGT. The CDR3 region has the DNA TGTGCCATCAGTGACCACTCAGCGGGAGCTTTGAATGAGCAGTTCTTC. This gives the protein CAISDHSAGALNEQFF.

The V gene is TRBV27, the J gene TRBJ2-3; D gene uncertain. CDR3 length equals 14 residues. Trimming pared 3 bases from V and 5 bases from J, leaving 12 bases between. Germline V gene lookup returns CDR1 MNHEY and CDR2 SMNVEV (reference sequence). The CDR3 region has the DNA TGTGCCAGCAGTTTCGAAGGGAAGGGAGATACGCAGTATTTT. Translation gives CASSFEGKGDTQYF.

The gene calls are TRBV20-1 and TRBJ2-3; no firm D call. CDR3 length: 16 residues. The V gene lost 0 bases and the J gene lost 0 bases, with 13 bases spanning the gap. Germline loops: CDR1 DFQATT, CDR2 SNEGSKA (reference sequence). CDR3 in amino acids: CSARDAGRSSTDTQYF. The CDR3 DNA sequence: TGCAGTGCTAGAGATGCCGGCAGGTCTAGCACAGATACGCAGTATTTT.

CDR3 protein: CASSLWGRREETQYF. CDR3 nucleotides: TGTGCCAGCAGCTTATGGGGGCGCCGGGAAGAGACCCAGTACTTC. The rearrangement joins TRBV7-2 to TRBJ2-5; D might be TRBD1 (6 bases). Germline V CDR1 and CDR2: SGHTA, FQGNSA. The CDR3 contains 15 residues. Trimming stripped 2 bases from V and 3 bases from J, with 13 bases between.

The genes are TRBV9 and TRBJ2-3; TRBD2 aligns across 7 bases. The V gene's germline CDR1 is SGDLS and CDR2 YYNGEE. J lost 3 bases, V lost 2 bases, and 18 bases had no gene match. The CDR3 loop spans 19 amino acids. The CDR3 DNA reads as TGTGCCAGCAGCGTCCTCGCTGGTGGGGAGGGGAGTTGGACAGATACGCAGTATTTT. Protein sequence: CASSVLAGGEGSWTDTQYF.

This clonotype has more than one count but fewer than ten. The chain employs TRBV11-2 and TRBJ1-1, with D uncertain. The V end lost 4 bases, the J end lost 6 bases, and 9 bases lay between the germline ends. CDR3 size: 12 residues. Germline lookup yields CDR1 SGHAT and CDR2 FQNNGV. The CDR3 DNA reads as TGTGCCAGCAGCTCAATGGCCCCTGAAGCTTTCTTT. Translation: CASSSMAPEAFF. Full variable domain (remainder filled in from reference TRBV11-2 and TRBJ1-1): EAGVAQSPRYKIIEKRQSVAFWCNPISGHATLYWYQQILGQGPKLLIQFQNNGVVDDSQLPKDRFSAERLKGVDSTLKIQPAKLEDSAVYLCASSSMAPEAFFGQGTRLTVV.

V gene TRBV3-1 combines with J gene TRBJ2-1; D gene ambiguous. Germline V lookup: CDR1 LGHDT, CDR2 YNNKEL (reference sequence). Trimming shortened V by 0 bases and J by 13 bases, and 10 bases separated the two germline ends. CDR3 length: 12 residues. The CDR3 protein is CASSQEYRKQFF. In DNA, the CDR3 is TGTGCCAGCAGCCAAGAATATAGGAAACAGTTCTTC.

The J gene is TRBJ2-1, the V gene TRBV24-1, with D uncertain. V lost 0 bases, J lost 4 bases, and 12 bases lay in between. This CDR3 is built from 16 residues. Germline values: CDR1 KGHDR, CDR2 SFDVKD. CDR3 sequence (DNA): TGTGCCACCAGTGATTTGAAGCAGGCTTCGTACAATGAGCAGTTCTTC. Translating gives CATSDLKQASYNEQFF.

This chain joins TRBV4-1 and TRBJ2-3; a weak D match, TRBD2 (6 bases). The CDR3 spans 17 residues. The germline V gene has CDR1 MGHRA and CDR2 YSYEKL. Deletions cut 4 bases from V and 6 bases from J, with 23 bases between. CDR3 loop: CASSRSGEVAGKDTQYF. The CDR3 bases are TGCGCCAGCAGCCGCTCCGGGGAGGTGGCGGGAAAGGATACGCAGTATTTT.

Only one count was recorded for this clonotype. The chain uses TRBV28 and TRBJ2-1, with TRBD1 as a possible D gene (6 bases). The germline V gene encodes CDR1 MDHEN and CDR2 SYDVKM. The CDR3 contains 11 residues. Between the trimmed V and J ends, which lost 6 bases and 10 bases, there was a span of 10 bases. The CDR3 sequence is CASRSGQEQFF. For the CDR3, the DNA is TGTGCCAGCAGATCTGGACAGGAGCAGTTCTTC.